This T cell receptor beta chain appears in the sequencing data of a study of cytomegalovirus exposure and HLA in healthy donors. Per germline, CDR1 ENHRY and CDR2 SYGVKD. The CDR3 runs to 15 residues. V was cut by 7 bases and J by 6 bases, with 19 bases left in between. A note on this clone: What it recognizes is unknown.

Study conclusions and caveats: A later analysis reported that several of the most significant clusters appeared to be linked to common viral pathogens, among them Epstein-Barr virus. Presence/absence analyses supposed approximately even sequencing depth among donors.

The PCR employed 60 Vbeta primers together with 13 Jbeta primers. As handled by the study authors: Approximately 11 million shared chains were among the about 80 million unique TCR beta chains that a later analysis counted. TCRdb keeps only in-frame clones here, not all; method: immunoSEQ multiplex PCR. V and J calls and clone size are as listed in that table; D and trimming were resolved from the DNA. The sample contains approximately 100,000 clones, 76% of which appear only once. This receptor was obtained from a woman in her 50s in good health and CMV-seropositive. V usage is TRBV10-3 and J usage is TRBJ2-1; maybe TRBD1 (6 bases). The specimen sequenced was PBMCs. The CDR3 region is CAITFDQGPFNEQFF. For the CDR3, the DNA is TGTGCCATCACCTTTGATCAGGGGCCTTTCAATGAGCAGTTCTTC.